This TCR beta chain was retrieved from a study of lymphopenia after photon versus proton radiotherapy. Repertoires were generated with immunoSEQ multiplex PCR, while TCRdb's copy carries only in-frame clones and drops some. The table includes 50,000 to 65,000 clones, about 85% detected once. Whole-study findings and limits: Better survival with proton therapy was suggested as possible, not demonstrated. Larger post-nadir TCR diversity loss correlated inversely with survival in deceased patients.

The CDR3 extends over 15 amino acids. CDR1 MNHNY and CDR2 SVGAGI come from the germline V gene (reference sequence). The V and J ends lost 5 bases and 2 bases respectively, with 15 bases between them. With regard to this clone: What it recognizes is unknown.

The chain couples TRBV6-6 to TRBJ2-5, with D possibly called TRBD1 or TRBD2 (5 bases each). The receptor was isolated from an elderly man with esophageal cancer. The sample was peripheral blood, taken from a patient treated with proton-based radiotherapy. The CDR3 bases are TGTGCCAGCAGTATCCCGGGACGGACACAAGAGACCCAGTACTTC. Residues: CASSIPGRTQETQYF.